The 28 T cell receptor beta chains below all came from one sample that was sequenced in a study of T-cell reconstitution after alpha-beta-depleted transplantation in children. The library targeted TCRbeta and was prepared with unique molecular identifiers. TCRdb analysed the PCR reads with MiXCR anew, one entry per CDR3 protein. The data hold some 550,000 distinct CDR3 sequences, with more than 20% observed a single time. The sequencing used PBMCs, mostly from graft donor cells, collected 360 days after TCRalphabeta/CD19-depleted stem cell transplant. The receptors here all came from a boy under two years old who had a stem cell transplant for acute myeloid leukemia, so the T cells may come from the graft donor.

On this clonotype itself: Since a much larger clone is just one base distant, this may be a read error. The chain recombines TRBV4-3 with TRBJ2-5; possible D gene TRBD2, 5 bases. CDR3 length: 15 amino acids. The germline V gene has CDR1 LGHNA and CDR2 YSLEER. The CDR3: CASSQEWTSQEAQYF. As DNA, the CDR3 is TGCGCCAGCAGCCAAGAGTGGACTTCCCAAGAGGCCCAGTACTTC.

V and J are TRBV6-2 or TRBV6-3 and TRBJ1-1; D gene unclear. From germline, CDR1 is MNHEY and CDR2 SVGEGT. The CDR3 sequence is 14 residues long. Between the trimmed V and J ends, which lost 2 bases and 5 bases, there was a span of 12 bases. CDR3 nucleotides: TGTGCCAGCAGTTACGAGCGACTCAGGACTGAAGCTTTCTTT. Translation: CASSYERLRTEAFF.

This clonotype occurred a few times. The V and J genes are TRBV27 and TRBJ1-5, with D possibly being TRBD1 (5 bases). Trimming pared 5 bases from V and 8 bases from J, leaving 19 bases between. The length of the CDR3 is 15 residues. Germline V CDR1 and CDR2: MNHEY, SMNVEV (reference sequence). For the CDR3, the DNA is TGTGCCAGCAGTCCCACCGGGGCAAGGAATAAGCCCCAGCATTTT. This gives the protein CASSPTGARNKPQHF.

This clonotype was seen only a few times. V is TRBV6-6 and J is TRBJ2-2; D is unresolved. The V gene lost 7 bases and the J gene lost 6 bases, with 12 bases spanning the gap. CDR1 and CDR2 from the germline V gene are MNHNY and SVGAGI (reference sequence). The CDR3 runs to 13 residues. The CDR3 DNA reads as TGTGCCAGCACTTCGGCTAGACCCGGGGAGCTGTTTTTT. It encodes CASTSARPGELFF.

This chain uses TRBV6-5 with TRBJ2-7; 7 bases fit TRBD2. The germline V gene has CDR1 MNHEY and CDR2 SVGAGI. V dropped 2 bases and J dropped 1; count of bases not matched to a gene: 5. The CDR3 length is 15 residues. CDR3 amino acids: CASSYAQRGSYEQYF. CDR3 in DNA: TGTGCCAGCAGTTACGCCCAGCGGGGATCCTACGAGCAGTACTTC.

This sequence joins TRBV2 and TRBJ2-2; D not certain. The V gene lost 3 bases and the J gene lost 0 bases, with 8 bases spanning the gap. The CDR3 is made up of 15 amino acids. Germline V gene data show CDR1 as SNHLY and CDR2 as FYNNEI. The CDR3 reads CASSDGLANTGELFF. The CDR3 DNA sequence: TGTGCCAGCAGTGATGGGCTAGCGAACACCGGGGAGCTGTTTTTT.

The chain is built from TRBV12-3 or TRBV12-4 and TRBJ2-1; D is possibly TRBD1 or TRBD2 (7 bases each). Trimming pared 6 bases from V and 6 bases from J, leaving 18 bases between. The CDR3 covers 15 residues. CDR3 region: CASSSGGGPSNEQFF. The CDR3 DNA follows: TGTGCCAGCAGCTCAGGGGGGGGGCCTTCCAATGAGCAGTTCTTC.

The chain has TRBV11-2 and TRBJ2-7; 8 bases fit TRBD1. The V segment lost 5 bases and the J segment 1 base; nucleotides outside the gene matches: 7. Germline-derived CDR1 and CDR2 are SGHAT and FQNNGV. The CDR3 consists of 15 residues. CDR3 in amino acids: CASSRPQGGSYEQYF. In nucleotides, the CDR3 is TGTGCCAGCAGCCGCCCACAGGGGGGATCCTACGAGCAGTACTTC.

This clonotype was detected ten times or more. CDR3: CASSTPSGVYNEQFF. CDR3 in DNA: TGTGCCAGTAGTACTCCTAGCGGGGTATACAATGAGCAGTTCTTC. V gene TRBV19 combines with J gene TRBJ2-1, with 9 bases lining up with TRBD2. This CDR3 is built from 15 residues. Germline-derived CDR1 and CDR2 are LNHDA and SQIVND (reference sequence). Trimming removed 4 bases from V and 4 bases from J; junction bases left unmatched: 5.

The chain links TRBV5-1 to TRBJ1-5, with TRBD1 matching 7 bases. The CDR3 runs 16 residues. Germline lookup yields CDR1 SGHRS and CDR2 YFSETQ. V lost 2 bases and J lost 6; bases outside the gene matches: 11. CDR3 region: CASSLSGMGQPQPQHF. The CDR3, as DNA: TGCGCCAGCAGCTTATCCGGGATGGGACAGCCTCAGCCCCAGCATTTT.

This clonotype came up many times. As the CDR3 is not closed by the conserved phenylalanine or tryptophan, this likely results from a read error. The limits of the CDR3 on the DNA are not certain, so only TCRdb's listed CDR3 is given. This chain uses TRBV7-2 with TRBJ1-4. Germline V gene lookup returns CDR1 SGHTA and CDR2 FQGNSA. The CDR3 is 10 amino acids in total, end residues counted. This CDR3 is CASSLEPGPR.

This clonotype has more than one count but fewer than ten. The V gene is TRBV20-1, the J gene TRBJ2-5; D gene uncertain. Between the trimmed V and J ends, which lost 0 bases and 5 bases, there was a span of 16 bases. This CDR3 contains 15 residues. The germline V gene encodes CDR1 DFQATT and CDR2 SNEGSKA (reference sequence). The CDR3 DNA reads as TGCAGTGCTAGAGATTACAGCAGGAATCGTGAGACCCAGTACTTC. Its translation is CSARDYSRNRETQYF.

This clonotype has ten or more counts. V gene TRBV5-6 combines with J gene TRBJ2-3; 11 positions agree with TRBD2. The germline gives CDR1 SGHDT, CDR2 YYEEEE. CDR3 size: 16 residues. V shed 4 bases, J shed 5 bases, and the junction held 9 bases outside the gene matches. CDR3 residues: CASSPRGLAGGDTQYF. The CDR3 DNA reads as TGTGCCAGCAGCCCGCGCGGGCTAGCGGGGGGAGATACGCAGTATTTT.

The chain joins TRBV20-1 to TRBJ1-1; a weak D match, TRBD1 (5 bases). The germline gives CDR1 DFQATT, CDR2 SNEGSKA (reference sequence). The CDR3 loop spans 15 amino acids. V was pared by 5 bases and J by 7 bases, with 23 bases between. CDR3 protein: CSAFPLGRGWDEAFF. CDR3 DNA sequence: TGCAGTGCTTTTCCCCTGGGACGGGGCTGGGATGAAGCTTTCTTT.

At least ten counts were recorded for this clonotype. The V call is TRBV25-1, the J call TRBJ2-1; D may match TRBD1 or TRBD2 (6 bases each). Germline CDR1 MGHDK, CDR2 SYGVNS. V was trimmed by 3 bases and J by 0 bases, leaving 18 bases between them. The CDR3 has 18 residues. The CDR3 spells CASSDLGIGGFSYNEQFF. The DNA for the CDR3 is TGTGCCAGCAGTGATCTTGGAATAGGGGGGTTCTCCTACAATGAGCAGTTCTTC.

This clonotype showed up many times. The chain employs TRBV10-3 and TRBJ2-3; 13 nucleotides match TRBD2. The CDR3 consists of 15 residues. V was pared by 10 bases and J by 0 bases, with 4 bases of the junction left unmatched. Germline V CDR1 and CDR2: ENHRY, SYGVKD. The CDR3 DNA is TGTGCCACCCGGGGACTAGCGGGGAGCACAGATACGCAGTATTTT. It encodes CATRGLAGSTDTQYF.

This clonotype was detected only a few times. The rearrangement uses TRBV10-1 and TRBJ1-1; weak D call: TRBD1 (5 bases). CDR3 size: 13 residues. Germline loops: CDR1 WNHNN, CDR2 SYGVQD (reference sequence). Trimming pared 6 bases from V and 2 bases from J, leaving 10 bases between. The CDR3 nucleotides are TGCGCCAGCAGGAAACAGGCCAACACTGAAGCTTTCTTT. Translating gives CASRKQANTEAFF.

This clonotype was observed at least ten times. This chain uses TRBV12-3 or TRBV12-4 with TRBJ1-2; 10 nucleotides match TRBD1. The CDR3 has 15 amino acids. Trimming at V came to 6 bases and at J to 8 bases, leaving 12 bases not matched to a gene. The CDR3 coding sequence is TGTGCCAGCAGGGGGCCGGGACAGGGGAAGGAGGGCTACACCTTC. This encodes CASRGPGQGKEGYTF.

In this sample, this clonotype turned up a few times. The chain recombines TRBV5-1 with TRBJ2-3; a weak D match, TRBD2 (6 bases). There are 15 residues in the CDR3. Between the trimmed V and J ends, which lost 4 bases and 3 bases, there was a span of 15 bases. Germline-derived CDR1 and CDR2 are SGHRS and YFSETQ. As DNA, the CDR3 is TGCGCCAGCAGCATGGCGGGGTGGGCGACAGATACGCAGTATTTT. Its translation: CASSMAGWATDTQYF.

In DNA form, the CDR3 reads TGCGCCAGCAGGGCCGGGACAGGTGGCCAAGAGACCCAGTACTTC. Translated: CASRAGTGGQETQYF. The chain has TRBV5-1 and TRBJ2-5, with 8 bases lining up with TRBD1. V trimming: 5 bases; J trimming: 1 base; junction bases outside the gene matches: 7. This CDR3 spans 15 amino acids. Per the germline V gene, CDR1 is SGHRS and CDR2 is YFSETQ.

This clonotype was seen once. A much more abundant neighbour one base away suggests this may be a read error. The chain's CDR3 is CCANPHSNTEAFF. In nucleotides, the CDR3 is TGCTGTGCTAACCCCCACTCGAACACTGAAGCTTTCTTT. This chain links TRBV20-1 with TRBJ1-1; no clear D gene. Germline CDR1 reads DFQATT; CDR2 reads SNEGSKA (reference sequence). The length of the CDR3 is 13 residues.

This rearrangement joins TRBV5-1 to TRBJ2-1; 8 bases fit TRBD2. Germline CDR1 SGHRS, CDR2 YFSETQ. V gave up 0 bases and J gave up 10 bases; unmatched junction bases: 3. The CDR3 runs to 13 residues. CDR3 DNA sequence: TGCGCCAGCAGCTTGGTCCCTAGCGGGGAGCAGTTCTTC. Translated: CASSLVPSGEQFF. The full variable domain, with the rest looked up from reference TRBV5-1 and TRBJ2-1, is KAGVTQTPRYLIKTRGQQVTLSCSPISGHRSVSWYQQTPGQGLQFLFEYFSETQRNKGNFPGRFSGRQFSNSRSEMNVSTLELGDSALYLCASSLVPSGEQFFGPGTRLTVL.

The rearrangement joins TRBV20-1 to TRBJ2-5; 7 nucleotides align to TRBD1. Germline values: CDR1 DFQATT, CDR2 SNEGSKA (reference sequence). This CDR3 is 13 amino acids long. After removal of 6 bases from V and 7 bases from J, the junction contained 11 bases not matched to a gene. DNA for the CDR3: TGCAGTGCCCCCGACAGGGTAGTAAGGACCCAGTACTTC. Protein sequence: CSAPDRVVRTQYF.

V and J are TRBV28 and TRBJ2-4; weak D call: TRBD2 (5 bases). Germline values: CDR1 MDHEN, CDR2 SYDVKM. There are 15 residues in the CDR3. The V and J ends lost 1 base and 1 base respectively, with 8 bases between them. CDR3 sequence: CASSLYGEAKNIQYF. Here the CDR3 DNA reads TGTGCCAGCAGTTTATACGGGGAGGCCAAAAACATTCAGTACTTC.

A few counts support this clonotype. The CDR3 DNA follows: TGCAGCGCCTGCGGGACTGTGGTTGAGCAGTTCTTC. Translated: CSACGTVVEQFF. This rearrangement joins TRBV29-1 to TRBJ2-1; D perhaps matches TRBD2 (6 bases). The CDR3 spans 12 residues. Trimming shortened V by 7 bases and J by 9 bases, and 16 bases separated the two germline ends. From germline, CDR1 is SQVTM and CDR2 ANQGSEA.

The chain carries TRBV4-2 and TRBJ1-1, with a weak D call TRBD1 (6 bases). The CDR3 spans 19 residues. CDR1 LGHNA and CDR2 YNFKEQ come from the germline V gene. Trimming took off 7 bases at V and 3 bases at J, with 30 bases between the two ends. The CDR3 sequence: CASTGGQGLHTKADTEAFF. The CDR3 DNA follows: TGTGCCAGCACCGGGGGGCAGGGCCTGCACACAAAGGCGGACACTGAAGCTTTCTTT.

The chain has TRBV10-3 and TRBJ1-4; D call uncertain. This CDR3 has 13 residues. V was shortened by 4 bases and J by 5 bases, with 8 bases between the two germline ends. CDR1 ENHRY and CDR2 SYGVKD come from the germline V gene. CDR3 in amino acids: CAISVGENEKLFF. As DNA, the CDR3 is TGTGCCATCAGTGTTGGGGAGAATGAAAAACTGTTTTTT.

The rearrangement uses TRBV29-1 and TRBJ1-3; D ambiguous. The CDR3 length is 14 residues. V gave up 6 bases and J gave up 1 base, with 13 bases separating them. CDR1 SQVTM and CDR2 ANQGSEA come from the germline V gene. In DNA, the CDR3 is TGCAGCGTCCATACAACCGGGTCTGGAAACACCATATATTTT. Encoded protein: CSVHTTGSGNTIYF.